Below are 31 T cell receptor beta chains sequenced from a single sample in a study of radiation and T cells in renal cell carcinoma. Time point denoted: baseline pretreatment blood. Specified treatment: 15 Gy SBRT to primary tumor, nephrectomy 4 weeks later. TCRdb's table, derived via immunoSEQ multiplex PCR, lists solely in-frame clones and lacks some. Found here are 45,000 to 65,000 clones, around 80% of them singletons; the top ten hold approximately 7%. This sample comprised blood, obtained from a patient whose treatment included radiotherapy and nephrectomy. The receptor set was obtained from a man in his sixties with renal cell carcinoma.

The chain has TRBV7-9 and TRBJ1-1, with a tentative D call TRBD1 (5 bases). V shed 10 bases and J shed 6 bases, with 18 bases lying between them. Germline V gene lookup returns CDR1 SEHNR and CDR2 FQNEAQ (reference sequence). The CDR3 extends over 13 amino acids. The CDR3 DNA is TGTGCCACCATAGAGGGGAGTTGGGCTGAAGCTTTCTTT. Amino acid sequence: CATIEGSWAEAFF.

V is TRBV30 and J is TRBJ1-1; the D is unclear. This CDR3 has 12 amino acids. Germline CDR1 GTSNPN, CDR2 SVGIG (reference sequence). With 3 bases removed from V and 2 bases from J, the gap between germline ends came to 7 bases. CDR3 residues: CAWRRVNTEAFF. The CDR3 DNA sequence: TGTGCCTGGAGGAGGGTCAACACTGAAGCTTTCTTT.

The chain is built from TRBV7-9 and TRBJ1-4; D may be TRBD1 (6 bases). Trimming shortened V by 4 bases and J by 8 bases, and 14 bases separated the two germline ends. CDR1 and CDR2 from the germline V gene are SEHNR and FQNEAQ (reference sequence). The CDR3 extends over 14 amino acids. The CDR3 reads CASSYQGIGEKLFF. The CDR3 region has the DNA TGTGCCAGCAGCTACCAGGGGATAGGGGAAAAACTGTTTTTT.

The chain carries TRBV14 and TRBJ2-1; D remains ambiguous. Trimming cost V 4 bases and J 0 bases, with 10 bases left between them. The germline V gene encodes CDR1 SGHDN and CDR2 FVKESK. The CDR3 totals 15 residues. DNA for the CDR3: TGTGCCAGCAGCCCCCGTCAAAGCTCCTACAATGAGCAGTTCTTC. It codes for CASSPRQSSYNEQFF.

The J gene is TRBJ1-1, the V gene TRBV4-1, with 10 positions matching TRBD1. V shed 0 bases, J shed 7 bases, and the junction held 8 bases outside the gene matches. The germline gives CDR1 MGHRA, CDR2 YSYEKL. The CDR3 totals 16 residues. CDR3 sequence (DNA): TGCGCCAGCAGCCAAGATAAAGACAGGGGGCGCATTGAAGCTTTCTTT. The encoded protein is CASSQDKDRGRIEAFF.

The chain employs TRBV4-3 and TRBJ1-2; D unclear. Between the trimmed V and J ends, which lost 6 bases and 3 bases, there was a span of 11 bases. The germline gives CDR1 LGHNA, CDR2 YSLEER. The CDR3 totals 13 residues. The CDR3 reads CASSPREHYGYTF. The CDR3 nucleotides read TGCGCCAGCAGTCCCCGGGAGCACTATGGCTACACCTTC.

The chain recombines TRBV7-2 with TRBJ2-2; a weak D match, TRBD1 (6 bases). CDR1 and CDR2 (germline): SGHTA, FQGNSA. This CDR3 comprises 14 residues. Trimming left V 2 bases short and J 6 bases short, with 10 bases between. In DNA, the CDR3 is TGTGCCAGCAGCTTACAGGGGAATCCCGGGGAGCTGTTTTTT. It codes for CASSLQGNPGELFF.

In nucleotides, the CDR3 is TGTGCCAGCAGGTCTAGCGGGGGGGCACGCGAGCAGTACTTC. Protein sequence: CASRSSGGAREQYF. The chain recombines TRBV6-5 with TRBJ2-7; 12 bases fit TRBD2. V lost 6 bases to trimming and J lost 6 bases; unmatched junction nucleotides: 6. The CDR3 has 14 amino acids. In germline, CDR1 is MNHEY, CDR2 SVGAGI.

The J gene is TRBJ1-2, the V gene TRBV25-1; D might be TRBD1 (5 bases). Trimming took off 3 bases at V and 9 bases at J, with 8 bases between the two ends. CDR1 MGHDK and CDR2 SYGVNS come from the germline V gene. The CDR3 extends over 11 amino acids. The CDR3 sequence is CASSEGLRYTF. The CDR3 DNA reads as TGTGCCAGCAGTGAGGGGCTTCGCTACACCTTC.

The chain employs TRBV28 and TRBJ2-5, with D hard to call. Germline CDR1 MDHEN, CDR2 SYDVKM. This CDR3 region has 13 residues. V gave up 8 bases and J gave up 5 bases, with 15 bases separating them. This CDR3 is CASGRTYRETQYF. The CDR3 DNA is TGTGCCAGCGGGCGGACCTATCGGGAGACCCAGTACTTC.

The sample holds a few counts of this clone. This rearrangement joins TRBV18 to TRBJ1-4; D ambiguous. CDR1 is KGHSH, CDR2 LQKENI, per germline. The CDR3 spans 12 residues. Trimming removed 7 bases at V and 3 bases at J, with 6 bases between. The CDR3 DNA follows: TGTGCCAGCTTCGGGGCTAATGAAAAACTGTTTTTT. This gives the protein CASFGANEKLFF.

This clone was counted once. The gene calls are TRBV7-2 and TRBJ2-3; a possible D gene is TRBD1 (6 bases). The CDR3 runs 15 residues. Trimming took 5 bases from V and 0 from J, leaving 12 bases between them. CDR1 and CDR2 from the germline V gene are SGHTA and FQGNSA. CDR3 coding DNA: TGTGCCAGCAGCCTGGACAGTGGGAGCACAGATACGCAGTATTTT. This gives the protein CASSLDSGSTDTQYF.

The CDR3 nucleotides are TGTGCCAGCAGCTACAGGGAGAGGGATGAAAAACTGTTTTTT. Residues: CASSYRERDEKLFF. The rearrangement uses TRBV7-9 and TRBJ1-4; TRBD1 is a possible D gene (6 bases). In germline, CDR1 is SEHNR, CDR2 FQNEAQ (reference sequence). The CDR3 length is 14 residues. Deletions cut 4 bases from V and 6 bases from J, with 12 bases between.

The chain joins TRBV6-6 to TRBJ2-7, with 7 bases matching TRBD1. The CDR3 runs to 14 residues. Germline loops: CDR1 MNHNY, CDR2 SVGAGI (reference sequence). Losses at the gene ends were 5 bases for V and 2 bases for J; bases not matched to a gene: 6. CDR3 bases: TGTGCCAGCAGTGCCCCGGGACAGACCTACGAGCAGTACTTC. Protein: CASSAPGQTYEQYF.

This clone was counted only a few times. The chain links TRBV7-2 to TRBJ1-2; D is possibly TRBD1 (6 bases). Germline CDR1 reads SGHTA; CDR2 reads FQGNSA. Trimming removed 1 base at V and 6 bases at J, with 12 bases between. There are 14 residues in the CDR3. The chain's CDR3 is CASSLEAGANGYTF. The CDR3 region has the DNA TGTGCCAGCAGCTTAGAGGCAGGGGCGAATGGCTACACCTTC. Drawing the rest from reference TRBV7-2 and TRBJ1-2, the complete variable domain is GAGVSQSPSNKVTEKGKDVELRCDPISGHTALYWYRQSLGQGLEFLIYFQGNSAPDKSGLPSDRFSAERTGGSVSTLTIQRTQQEDSAVYLCASSLEAGANGYTFGSGTRLTVV.

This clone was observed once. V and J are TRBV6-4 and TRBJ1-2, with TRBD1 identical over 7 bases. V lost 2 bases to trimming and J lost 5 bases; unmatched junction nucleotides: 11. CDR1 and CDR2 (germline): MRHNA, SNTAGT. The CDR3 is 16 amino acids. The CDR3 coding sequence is TGTGCCAGCAGTGACAGGGGACAGCGTGGATTGTATGGCTACACCTTC. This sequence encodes CASSDRGQRGLYGYTF.

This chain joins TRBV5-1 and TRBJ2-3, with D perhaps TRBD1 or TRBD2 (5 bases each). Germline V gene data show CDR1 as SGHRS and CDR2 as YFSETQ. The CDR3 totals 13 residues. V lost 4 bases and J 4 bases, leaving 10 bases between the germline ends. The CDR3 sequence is CASSTGDADTQYF. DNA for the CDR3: TGCGCCAGCAGCACCGGGGACGCAGATACGCAGTATTTT.

The chain's CDR3 is CASSAPDYETQYF. CDR3 bases: TGTGCCAGCAGTGCCCCGGACTATGAGACCCAGTACTTC. The V and J genes are TRBV6-1 and TRBJ2-5; a possible D gene is TRBD2 (6 bases). V lost 4 bases to trimming and J lost 5 bases, with 11 bases between them. Germline V gene lookup returns CDR1 MNHNS and CDR2 SASEGT. This CDR3 is 13 amino acids long.

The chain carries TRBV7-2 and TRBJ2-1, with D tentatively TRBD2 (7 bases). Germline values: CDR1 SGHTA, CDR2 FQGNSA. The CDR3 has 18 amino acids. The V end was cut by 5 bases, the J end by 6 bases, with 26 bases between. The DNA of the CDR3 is TGTGCCAGCAGCCATCCCGGGGGCGGGAGTACGACCTCCAATGAGCAGTTCTTC. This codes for CASSHPGGGSTTSNEQFF.

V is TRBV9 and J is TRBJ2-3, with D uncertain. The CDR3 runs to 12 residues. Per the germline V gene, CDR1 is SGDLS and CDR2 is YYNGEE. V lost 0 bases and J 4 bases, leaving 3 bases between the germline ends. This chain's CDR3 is CASSVGSDTQYF. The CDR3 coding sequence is TGTGCCAGCAGCGTAGGATCAGATACGCAGTATTTT.

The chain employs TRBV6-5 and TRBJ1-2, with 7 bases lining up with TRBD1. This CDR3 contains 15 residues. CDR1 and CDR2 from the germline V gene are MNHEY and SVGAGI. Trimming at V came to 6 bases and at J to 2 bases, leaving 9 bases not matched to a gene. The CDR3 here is CASSRPGQPNYGYTF. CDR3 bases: TGTGCCAGCAGCCGACCGGGACAGCCGAACTATGGCTACACCTTC.

For the CDR3, the DNA is TGTGCCAGTAGTACGGGGGGACAGGGAAATGGCTACACCTTC. Translated, it gives CASSTGGQGNGYTF. The rearrangement links TRBV19 to TRBJ1-2; 9 bases fit TRBD1. Germline V gene data show CDR1 as LNHDA and CDR2 as SQIVND (reference sequence). CDR3 size: 14 residues. Trimming removed 4 bases from V and 6 bases from J; junction bases left unmatched: 6.

In nucleotides, the CDR3 is TGTGCCAGCAGTGATCGGGTTTGGGGGCGGTCGGCGACTAATGAAAAACTGTTTTTT. It yields the protein CASSDRVWGRSATNEKLFF. The chain combines TRBV6-1 with TRBJ1-4; D is possibly TRBD1 (6 bases). Germline CDR1 is MNHNS and CDR2 is SASEGT. The CDR3 runs 19 residues. Trimming removed 3 bases from V and 2 bases from J, with 22 bases in between.

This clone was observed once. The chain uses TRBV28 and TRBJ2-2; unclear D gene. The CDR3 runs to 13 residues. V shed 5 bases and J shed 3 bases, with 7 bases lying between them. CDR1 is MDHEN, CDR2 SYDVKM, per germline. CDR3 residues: CASSPQDTGELFF. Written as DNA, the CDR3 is TGTGCCAGCAGTCCTCAAGACACCGGGGAGCTGTTTTTT.

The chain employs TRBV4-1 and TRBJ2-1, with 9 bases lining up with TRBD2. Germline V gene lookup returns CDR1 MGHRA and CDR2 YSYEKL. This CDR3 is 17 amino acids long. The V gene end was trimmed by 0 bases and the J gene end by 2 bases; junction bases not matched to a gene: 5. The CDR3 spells CASSQDWSGRPYNEQFF. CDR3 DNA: TGCGCCAGCAGCCAAGATTGGAGCGGGAGGCCCTACAATGAGCAGTTCTTC.

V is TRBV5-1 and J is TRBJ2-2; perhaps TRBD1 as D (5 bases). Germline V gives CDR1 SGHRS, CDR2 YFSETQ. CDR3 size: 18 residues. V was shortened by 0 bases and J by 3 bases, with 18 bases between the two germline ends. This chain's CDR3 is CASSLGIQGLPDTGELFF. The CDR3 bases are TGCGCCAGCAGCTTGGGGATCCAGGGCCTCCCGGACACCGGGGAGCTGTTTTTT. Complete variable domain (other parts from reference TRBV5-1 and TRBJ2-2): KAGVTQTPRYLIKTRGQQVTLSCSPISGHRSVSWYQQTPGQGLQFLFEYFSETQRNKGNFPGRFSGRQFSNSRSEMNVSTLELGDSALYLCASSLGIQGLPDTGELFFGEGSRLTVL.

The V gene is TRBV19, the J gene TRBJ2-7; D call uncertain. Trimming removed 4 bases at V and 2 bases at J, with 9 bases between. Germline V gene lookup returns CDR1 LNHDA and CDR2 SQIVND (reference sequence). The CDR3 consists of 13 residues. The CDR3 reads CASSTDGPYEQYF. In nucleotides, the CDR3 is TGTGCCAGTAGTACGGACGGCCCCTACGAGCAGTACTTC. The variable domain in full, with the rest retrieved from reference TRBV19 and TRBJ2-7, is DGGITQSPKYLFRKEGQNVTLSCEQNLNHDAMYWYRQDPGQGLRLIYYSQIVNDFQKGDIAEGYSVSREKKESFPLTVTSAQKNPTAFYLCASSTDGPYEQYFGPGTRLTVT.

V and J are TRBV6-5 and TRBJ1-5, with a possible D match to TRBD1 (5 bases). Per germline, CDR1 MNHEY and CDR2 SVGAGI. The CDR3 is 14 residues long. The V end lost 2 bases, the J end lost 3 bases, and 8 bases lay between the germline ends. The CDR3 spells CASSYGGSNQPQHF. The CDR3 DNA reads TGTGCCAGCAGTTACGGGGGTTCCAATCAGCCCCAGCATTTT.

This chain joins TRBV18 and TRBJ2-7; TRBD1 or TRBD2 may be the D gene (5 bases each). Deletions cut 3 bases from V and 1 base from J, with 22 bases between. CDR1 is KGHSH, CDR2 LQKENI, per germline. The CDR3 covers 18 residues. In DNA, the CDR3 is TGTGCCAGCTCACCCGGGGCAGGGTACCGCTCCACTTCCTACGAGCAGTACTTC. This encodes CASSPGAGYRSTSYEQYF.

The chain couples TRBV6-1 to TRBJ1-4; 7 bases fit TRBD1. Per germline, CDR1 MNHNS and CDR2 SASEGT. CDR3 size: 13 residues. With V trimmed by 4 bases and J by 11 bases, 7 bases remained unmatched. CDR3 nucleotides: TGTGCCAGCAGTGCACAAGGACAGGCGAAACTGTTTTTT. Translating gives CASSAQGQAKLFF.

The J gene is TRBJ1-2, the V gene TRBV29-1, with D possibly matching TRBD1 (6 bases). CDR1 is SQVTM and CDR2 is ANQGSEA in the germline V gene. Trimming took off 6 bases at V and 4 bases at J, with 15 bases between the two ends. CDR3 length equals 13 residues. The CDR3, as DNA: TGCAGCGTGGACCGAGGGGGACTCTATGGCTACACCTTC. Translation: CSVDRGGLYGYTF.